This TCR beta chain was obtained from a study of response to subunit inactivated influenza vaccine. Each CDR3 protein gets one entry after TCRdb re-called the RT-PCR reads with MiXCR. The sample holds about 520,000 distinct CDR3 sequences; under 8.5% are singletons and the top ten take approximately 14%. Study outcomes and limitations: It was suggested by the authors that few new T cells are recruited by each seasonal influenza vaccination.

Germline assignment: CDR1 DFQATT and CDR2 SNEGSKA (reference sequence). CDR3 length equals 14 residues. Trimming cost V 1 base and J 4 bases, with 13 bases left between them. This clonotype has a handful of counts. What it recognizes is unknown. The receptor's source is a man aged 45 to 75 who received an inactivated influenza vaccine. The sequencing here drew on PBMCs from blood, taken 23 to 25 months after vaccination. The genes are TRBV20-1 and TRBJ2-5; no reliable D call. The CDR3 loop reads CSARASLTRETQYF. In DNA form, the CDR3 reads TGCAGTGCTAGAGCTAGTCTAACCAGAGAGACCCAGTACTTC.